A selection of T cell receptor beta chains follows, all from one sample in a study of early T cells in non-severe SARS-CoV-2 infection. MiXCR, run by TCRdb on the 5' RACE reads, gives a single entry per CDR3 protein. This table holds around 84,000 distinct CDR3 sequences, about 12% found once. The sample was whole blood. The receptors were gathered from an adult who was a healthcare worker with PCR-confirmed SARS-CoV-2 infection or an uninfected control (not recorded which). Both conserved end residues are part of each CDR3. D genes are given only for firm matches. Size values are once, few and many counts, or a class for expanded clones, and some rows have none.

j_gene,d_gene,abundance,v_gene,CDR3aa,CDR3nt
TRBJ2-5,.,many,TRBV9,CASSVGDGKETQYF,TGTGCCAGCAGCGTAGGGGACGGAAAAGAGACCCAGTACTTC
TRBJ1-2,TRBD1,many,TRBV24-1,CATSDSGQGGNGYTF,TGTGCCACCAGTGATTCTGGACAGGGAGGAAATGGCTACACCTTC
TRBJ1-1,TRBD1,.,TRBV6-6,CASTDRDLTEAFF,TGTGCCAGCACCGACAGGGACTTAACTGAAGCTTTCTTT
TRBJ2-5,.,many,TRBV5-4,CASRTTPRAMETQYF,TGTGCCAGCAGAACAACTCCTAGGGCCATGGAGACCCAGTACTTC
TRBJ2-1,.,.,TRBV10-3,CAISESMGWDRDEQFF,TGTGCCATCAGTGAGTCGATGGGTTGGGACCGAGATGAGCAGTTCTTC
TRBJ1-5,TRBD1,many,TRBV12-3/TRBV12-4,CASSSGQGTLGNQPQHF,TGTGCCAGCAGTTCTGGACAGGGGACCCTTGGGAATCAGCCCCAGCATTTT
TRBJ2-7,TRBD2,many,TRBV29-1,CSVALANEQYF,TGCAGCGTGGCACTAGCGAACGAGCAGTACTTC
TRBJ1-1,.,.,TRBV15,CATSRIWGNTEAFF,TGTGCCACCAGCAGGATATGGGGGAACACTGAAGCTTTCTTT
TRBJ1-5,.,many,TRBV12-3/TRBV12-4,CASSFTGPNQPQHF,TGTGCCAGCAGTTTTACAGGGCCAAATCAGCCCCAGCATTTT
TRBJ2-7,TRBD2,many,TRBV27,CASSSPTLAGGPSPEQYF,TGTGCCAGCAGTTCGCCCACACTAGCGGGAGGGCCTAGTCCCGAGCAGTACTTC
TRBJ1-4,.,.,TRBV12-3/TRBV12-4,CASSLAGRLEKLFF,TGTGCCAGCAGTTTGGCAGGGAGGCTGGAAAAACTGTTTTTT
TRBJ1-1,.,many,TRBV29-1,CSVGGGKAFF,TGCAGCGTCGGAGGAGGGAAAGCTTTCTTT
TRBJ2-1,.,once,TRBV4-2,CASSQGLSYNEQFF,TGTGCCAGCAGCCAGGGACTCTCCTACAATGAGCAGTTCTTC
TRBJ1-3,.,many,TRBV6-1,CASSDSQGSSGNTIYF,TGTGCCAGCAGTGATTCACAGGGCTCCTCTGGAAACACCATATATTTT
TRBJ1-1,.,.,TRBV29-1,CGGVRDTEAFF,TGCGGCGGGGTCCGGGACACTGAAGCTTTCTTT
TRBJ2-7,TRBD1,many,TRBV7-7,CASSQGAGNYEQYF,TGTGCTAGCAGCCAGGGGGCAGGGAACTACGAGCAGTACTTC
TRBJ1-3,.,many,TRBV29-1,CSVDGSGSGNTIYF,TGCAGCGTTGACGGGTCGGGCTCTGGAAACACCATATATTTT
TRBJ1-1,.,.,TRBV6-5,CASSPQGLSVNTEAFF,TGTGCCAGCAGTCCCCAGGGTTTATCGGTGAACACTGAAGCTTTCTTT
TRBJ2-7,.,many,TRBV6-5,CASSYGQPGEQYF,TGTGCCAGCAGTTATGGACAGCCGGGTGAGCAGTACTTC
TRBJ2-4,TRBD1,.,TRBV29-1,CSVEAGQGGTIQYF,TGCAGCGTTGAAGCGGGACAGGGGGGGACCATTCAGTACTTC
TRBJ1-1,TRBD1,.,TRBV11-3,CASGLLPGQMNTEAFF,TGTGCCAGCGGATTACTCCCGGGACAGATGAACACTGAAGCTTTCTTT
TRBJ2-5,.,.,TRBV7-8,CASSTGRAQYF,TGTGCCAGCAGCACCGGCAGGGCCCAGTACTTC
TRBJ2-2,.,many,TRBV29-1,CSVSGGPGELFF,TGCAGCGTCTCCGGGGGTCCCGGGGAGCTGTTTTTT
TRBJ1-5,.,many,TRBV7-8,CASSLPGNNQPQHF,TGTGCCAGCAGCTTACCAGGGAACAATCAGCCCCAGCATTTT
TRBJ2-2,.,many,TRBV5-4,CASSLEQGTGELFF,TGTGCCAGCAGCTTGGAACAGGGAACCGGGGAGCTGTTTTTT
TRBJ1-2,.,.,TRBV29-1,CSGDLMEPGYTF,TGCAGCGGAGACCTCATGGAACCCGGCTACACCTTC